A selection of T cell receptor beta chains follows, all from one sample in a study of spatial heterogeneity in lung cancer. MiXCR, run by TCRdb on the 5' RACE reads, gives a single entry per CDR3 protein. The sample contains about 44,000 distinct CDR3 sequences, roughly an eighth of which appear only once. Sequenced here: PBMCs, sampled at surgery. These receptors were obtained from a male donor with early-stage non-small cell lung cancer. CDR3s include the opening cysteine and the closing phenylalanine or tryptophan. The order of the fields is clone size, V gene, J gene, D gene, CDR3 DNA, CDR3 protein. A D gene is named only where the DNA matches it firmly. Clone size is not always given. Where it is, it says once, few, many or a class for expanded clones.

-	TRBV5-1	TRBJ2-3	-	TGCGCCAGCAGCTTGAGGGGCGGTACAGATACGCAGTATTTT	CASSLRGGTDTQYF
-	TRBV20-1	TRBJ2-7	-	TGCAGTGCTAGTCCGGGGGGCGCTTCTAGCGAGCAGTACTTC	CSASPGGASSEQYF
many	TRBV6-1	TRBJ2-3	-	TGTGCCAGCAGTGAACAGACAGATACGCAGTATTTT	CASSEQTDTQYF
-	TRBV11-2	TRBJ1-6	-	TGTGCCAGCAGCTTAGATTTACCGAGCTCCTATAATTCACCCCTCCACTTT	CASSLDLPSSYNSPLHF
-	TRBV5-1	TRBJ2-5	-	TGCGCCAGCAGCGAGGACACCCGGAGGGAGACCCAGTACTTC	CASSEDTRRETQYF
many	TRBV27	TRBJ1-2	-	TGTGCCAGCAGAGTAAAACCTAACTATGGCTACACCTTC	CASRVKPNYGYTF
few	TRBV4-3	TRBJ2-1	-	TGCGCCAGCAGCCAAGGGGCGGGAAACCACAATGAGCAGTTCTTC	CASSQGAGNHNEQFF
many	TRBV3-1	TRBJ2-7	-	TGTGCCAGCAGCCCCAGCGTGGACTACGAGCAGTACTTC	CASSPSVDYEQYF
few	TRBV25-1	TRBJ1-4	-	TGTGCCAGCAGTCCGCAGGGCTTGACTGAAAAACTGTTTTTT	CASSPQGLTEKLFF
-	TRBV5-6	TRBJ2-7	-	TGTGCCAGCAGCCGCGTAGGGCACGGTAGTACCTACGAGCAGTACTTC	CASSRVGHGSTYEQYF
many	TRBV6-5	TRBJ1-4	-	TGTGCCAGCAGTTACCAGGGTTTGGATGAAAAACTGTTTTTT	CASSYQGLDEKLFF
-	TRBV5-4	TRBJ2-5	TRBD2	TGTGCCAGCAGCCGACCCGGGACTAGCCGGACCCAGTACTTC	CASSRPGTSRTQYF
few	TRBV18	TRBJ2-2	TRBD2	TGTGCCAGCTCACCACGACTAGCAGCGAACACCGGGGAGCTGTTTTTT	CASSPRLAANTGELFF
-	TRBV7-6	TRBJ2-5	-	TGTGCCAGCAGCTTAAGTCCGGGAGAGACCCAGTACTTC	CASSLSPGETQYF
many	TRBV7-3	TRBJ1-2	-	TGTGCCAGCAGCATGGATAACGACTATGGCTACACCTTC	CASSMDNDYGYTF
many	TRBV27	TRBJ1-4	-	TGTGCCAGCAGTTTAGTGGCAGGGACGAGTTTT	CASSLVAGTSF
many	TRBV11-3	TRBJ2-7	TRBD2	TGTGCCAGCAGCTTTTCGAGCGGGAGCGACGAGCAGTACTTC	CASSFSSGSDEQYF
few	TRBV20-1	TRBJ2-3	TRBD2	TGCAGTGCAACCAAGCGGGGAACAGATACGCAGTATTTT	CSATKRGTDTQYF
many	TRBV20-1	TRBJ1-1	-	TGCAGTGCTAGGGGGGGAGGTGCGAACACTGAAGCTTTCTTT	CSARGGGANTEAFF
-	TRBV20-1	TRBJ2-1	TRBD2	TGCAGTGCTAGAGATGCGGGAGGGCCTAAGAACAATGAGCAGTTCTTC	CSARDAGGPKNNEQFF
-	TRBV2	TRBJ2-7	-	TGTGCCACCCGAGGTGGAGGCGAGCAGTACTTC	CATRGGGEQYF
-	TRBV29-1	TRBJ1-1	-	TGCAGCGTTTTAGACACGAACACTGAAGCTTTCTTT	CSVLDTNTEAFF
-	TRBV6-2/TRBV6-3	TRBJ1-1	-	TGTGCCAGCCACCGGGGACATTCACCCTCTGAAGCTTTCTTT	CASHRGHSPSEAFF
-	TRBV27	TRBJ2-7	-	TGTGCCAGCGGGGACCGGAGGTTCTCCTACGAGCAGTACTTC	CASGDRRFSYEQYF
many	TRBV4-1	TRBJ2-2	-	TGCGCCAGCAGCCGAGTTGTAGTAGGGGCCGGCACCGGGGAGCTGTTTTTT	CASSRVVVGAGTGELFF
-	TRBV20-1	TRBJ1-1	-	TGCAGTGCTAGGTGGGGTGTGGACACTGAAGCTTTCTTT	CSARWGVDTEAFF
few	TRBV28	TRBJ2-5	-	TGTGCCAGCAGTTCCCCAGGACTGCGCGCGGAGACCCAGTACTTC	CASSSPGLRAETQYF
-	TRBV12-3/TRBV12-4	TRBJ2-4	-	TGTGCCAGCAGCTTAGGGCAGGGAGACATTCAGTACTTC	CASSLGQGDIQYF
few	TRBV10-3	TRBJ2-6	TRBD1	TGTGCCATCAGTGAGCGGACAGGATCTGGGGCCAACGTCCTGACTTTC	CAISERTGSGANVLTF
-	TRBV10-3	TRBJ2-2	TRBD2	TGTGCCATAGCCGGGCTAGCGGGAGGGCTAGCCGGGGAGCTGTTTTTT	CAIAGLAGGLAGELFF
-	TRBV6-5	TRBJ2-7	-	TGTGCCAGCAGATCCGGGATTTACGAGCAGTACTTC	CASRSGIYEQYF
many	TRBV29-1	TRBJ2-7	-	TGCAGCGTTGACCAGGGGTACGAGCAGTACTTC	CSVDQGYEQYF
-	TRBV27	TRBJ1-3	-	TGTGCCAGCAGTCCGTCACGATTCGTCTCTGGAAACACCATATATTTT	CASSPSRFVSGNTIYF
few	TRBV10-3	TRBJ1-1	TRBD1	TGTGCCATCAGTGAGAGAGGACAGGGAGGCACTGAAGCTTTCTTT	CAISERGQGGTEAFF
medium-sized	TRBV7-2	TRBJ2-5	-	TGTGCCAGCAGCTTAGACGGGGGGCCGCAAGAGACCCAGTACTTC	CASSLDGGPQETQYF
many	TRBV20-1	TRBJ2-3	TRBD2	TGCAGTGCTATGACTAGCGGGATCACAGATACGCAGTATTTT	CSAMTSGITDTQYF
many	TRBV11-2	TRBJ2-5	-	TGTGCCAGCAGCCTGGAAGAGACCCAGTACTTC	CASSLEETQYF
-	TRBV6-5	TRBJ1-1	-	TGTGCCAGCAGTTACGCAGGCGCAGCTTTCTTT	CASSYAGAAFF
many	TRBV5-1	TRBJ1-2	-	TGCGCCAGCAGCTTGGAATCCGACAAACGGAATGGCTACACCTTC	CASSLESDKRNGYTF
-	TRBV6-5	TRBJ1-1	-	TGTGCCAGCAGGATGTATGGACAGACGAACACTGAAGCTTTCTTT	CASRMYGQTNTEAFF
-	TRBV11-1	TRBJ2-7	TRBD2	TGTGCCAGCAGCCTGGGACTAGCGGGAGTTGACGAGCAGTACTTC	CASSLGLAGVDEQYF
many	TRBV4-1	TRBJ1-6	-	TGCGCCAGCAGGTCCGAGGGCGGCTCCTATAATTCACCCCTCCACTTT	CASRSEGGSYNSPLHF
many	TRBV10-2	TRBJ1-2	-	TGCGCCAGCAGAGGCTCCGGGACGGGCTATGGCTACACCTTC	CASRGSGTGYGYTF
few	TRBV9	TRBJ1-5	-	TGTGCCAGCAGCTTATACAGGGAAGGACAGCCCCAGCATTTT	CASSLYREGQPQHF
few	TRBV29-1	TRBJ2-1	TRBD2	TGCAGCGTTGCGCCTAGCGGGCGTCCTGATGAGCAGTTCTTC	CSVAPSGRPDEQFF
-	TRBV11-2	TRBJ2-7	-	TGTGCCAGCAGCTTAGGGGCAGGTCAATTCTACGAGCAGTACTTC	CASSLGAGQFYEQYF
many	TRBV10-3	TRBJ2-1	-	TGTGCCATCAGTGAGCGAATTGGGGCAAAGGGAAATGAGCAGTTCTTC	CAISERIGAKGNEQFF
-	TRBV5-1	TRBJ2-2	-	TGCGCCAGCAGCTCGGCCCTCGGGGTTACCGGGGAGCTGTTTTTT	CASSSALGVTGELFF
-	TRBV6-2/TRBV6-3	TRBJ2-3	-	TGTGCCAGCAGTTACCCGATACCACTAGCAGGTCGCCCCACAGATACGCAGTATTTT	CASSYPIPLAGRPTDTQYF
-	TRBV29-1	TRBJ2-4	-	TGCAGCGTTGAAGAGGGTGCGGTAGCCAAAAACATTCAGTACTTC	CSVEEGAVAKNIQYF
many	TRBV6-5	TRBJ1-5	-	TGTGCCAGCAGAGAACAGTTCCATCAGCCCCAGCATTTT	CASREQFHQPQHF
-	TRBV20-1	TRBJ2-3	-	TGCAGTGCTAGACCCCAGACTACCACAGATACGCAGTATTTT	CSARPQTTTDTQYF
-	TRBV20-1	TRBJ1-2	-	TGCAGTGCCCTTAATGAATACTATGGCTACACCTTC	CSALNEYYGYTF
-	TRBV5-1	TRBJ2-5	-	TGCGCCAGCAGCTTGGGGGTGAAAGAGACCCAGTACTTC	CASSLGVKETQYF
few	TRBV27	TRBJ2-2	-	TGTGCCAGCAGTCCCTACCGAAACACCGGGGAGCTGTTTTTT	CASSPYRNTGELFF
few	TRBV7-9	TRBJ1-3	-	TGTGCCAGCAGCTTTGATGAGGCAAACACCATATATTTT	CASSFDEANTIYF
many	TRBV7-2	TRBJ2-2	-	TGTGCCAGCAGCTCCAAGAACACCGGGGAGCTGTTTTTT	CASSSKNTGELFF
-	TRBV7-9	TRBJ2-7	-	TGTGCCAGCAGCTTAGTTTACCCCTACGAGCAGTACTTC	CASSLVYPYEQYF
few	TRBV5-6	TRBJ2-3	TRBD2	TGTGCCAGCAGCTTTGGGGTCGCTAGCGGGATTGATACGCAGTATTTT	CASSFGVASGIDTQYF
-	TRBV12-3/TRBV12-4	TRBJ2-2	TRBD1	TGTGCCAGCCGCGACAGGGGGCGAGGCGGGGAGCTGTTTTTT	CASRDRGRGGELFF